The 3 T cell receptor beta chains below were found in one sample sequenced in a study of blood T cell repertoires in COVID-19. The data were produced by immunoSEQ multiplex PCR, yet TCRdb's version contains in-frame clones alone and is incomplete. The data show 90,000 or so clones, roughly 80% seen once. The sample comprised peripheral blood. The receptors were sampled from a man older than 75 with active or convalescent COVID-19.

V is TRBV5-5 and J is TRBJ1-2; D gene ambiguous. The germline gives CDR1 SGHKS, CDR2 YYEKEE (reference sequence). The CDR3 is 16 amino acids. The ends were cut back, 0 bases at V and 5 bases at J, with 17 bases in the middle. This CDR3 reads CASSLDFGGRYYGYTF. DNA for the CDR3: TGTGCCAGCAGCTTGGATTTTGGAGGCAGGTATTATGGCTACACCTTC.

The chain carries TRBV19 and TRBJ2-7; a possible D gene is TRBD2 (5 bases). Germline V gene lookup returns CDR1 LNHDA and CDR2 SQIVND (reference sequence). With 0 bases removed from V and 3 bases from J, the gap between germline ends came to 9 bases. This CDR3 has 14 residues. DNA for the CDR3: TGTGCCAGTAGTATAGATCTCCGGGGCTACGAGCAGTACTTC. It encodes CASSIDLRGYEQYF.

In regard to this clone: One junction end does not reproduce the germline sequence, and a read error may be involved. The V and J genes are TRBV7-8 and TRBJ1-6; D is undetermined. The CDR3 runs to 13 residues. In germline, CDR1 is SGHVS, CDR2 FQNEAQ. The CDR3 DNA reads TGTGCCAGCAGCATTAGAGGAAATTTACCCCTCCACTTT. This translates into CASSIRGNLPLHF.